This T cell receptor beta chain was recovered during a study of Ad26.COV2.S vaccination and SARS-CoV-2 variants. Study summary: Each vaccinee took Ad26.COV2.S intramuscularly, once or twice 56 days apart. Study observations and caveats: Estimates derived from TCR breadth and depth analyses may have underestimated total T cell responses. Participants given vaccine showed non-spike TCR breadth similar to that of placebo recipients.

The CDR3 runs to 15 residues. Germline CDR1 is SGHRS and CDR2 is YFSETQ. Trimming cost V 0 bases and J 1 base, with 10 bases left between them. The repertoire was sequenced with immunoSEQ multiplex PCR; TCRdb's copy has only in-frame clones and lacks some. The sample holds about 440,000 clones, about 83% seen once. Treatment reported: about 20 received Ad26.COV2.S at low or high dose, single or two shots; roughly five received placebo; per-sample allocation not given. On day 63 after the first injection, vaccine and placebo recipients gave samples. An Ad26 vector expressing Wuhan-strain SARS-CoV-2 spike constituted the vaccine. This clone came up once. What it recognizes is unknown.

Sample: peripheral blood, taken in a trial of Ad26.COV2.S vaccine versus placebo. V and J are TRBV5-1 and TRBJ1-1, with TRBD1 as a possible D gene (5 bases). This sequence was found in a person between 18 and 65 years old who received the Ad26.COV2.S COVID-19 vaccine or a placebo. This CDR3 reads CASSLGGRQNTEAFF. The DNA for the CDR3 is TGCGCCAGCAGCTTGGGGGGCCGGCAGAACACTGAAGCTTTCTTT. Looking up the rest from reference TRBV5-1 and TRBJ1-1 gives the full variable domain: KAGVTQTPRYLIKTRGQQVTLSCSPISGHRSVSWYQQTPGQGLQFLFEYFSETQRNKGNFPGRFSGRQFSNSRSEMNVSTLELGDSALYLCASSLGGRQNTEAFFGQGTRLTVV.